The 19 T cell receptor beta chains in this list originate from one sample, sequenced in a study of molecular identifiers for immune sequencing clone quantification. TCRdb itself ran the PCR reads through MiXCR, one entry per CDR3 protein. Among 65,000 or so distinct CDR3 sequences listed, approximately 18% were seen once. The sample taken for sequencing was naive CD8+ T cells from blood, with Jurkat cell RNA spiked in. Regarding subset: FACS-sorted CD8+CD4-CCR7+CD45RA+ naive T cells. The receptors were sampled from a human donor in good health. Some libraries in this study had Jurkat cell RNA spiked in.

The sample holds a few counts of this clonotype. A read error may be the cause here, since a much bigger clone is one base away. The conserved final phenylalanine or tryptophan is absent from the CDR3, which likely points to a read error. The J gene is TRBJ2-2, the V gene TRBV7-6; 9 bases match TRBD2. The germline V gene encodes CDR1 SGHVS and CDR2 FNYEAQ. V lost 1 base and J lost 6; bases outside the gene matches: 3. The CDR3 runs to 15 residues. The CDR3 nucleotides read TGTGCCAGCAGCTTAGTAGCGGGAGCAGCCGGGGAGCTGTTTCTT. It translates to CASSLVAGAAGELFL.

This clonotype was recorded many times. This rearrangement joins TRBV27 to TRBJ1-1; D remains ambiguous. Trimming took off 2 bases at V and 1 base at J, with 5 bases between the two ends. This CDR3 has 13 amino acids. In germline, CDR1 is MNHEY, CDR2 SMNVEV (reference sequence). CDR3: CASSLGRNTEAFF. DNA of the CDR3: TGTGCCAGCAGTTTAGGGAGGAACACTGAAGCTTTCTTT.

Concerning this clonotype: This could be a read error, since a much larger clone is one nucleotide away. A read error is likely, as this CDR3 ends without the conserved phenylalanine or tryptophan. J is TRBJ2-5 and V is TRBV7-9; D might be TRBD1 (5 bases). Germline V gives CDR1 SEHNR, CDR2 FQNEAQ (reference sequence). The CDR3 runs to 13 residues. V dropped 2 bases and J dropped 5 bases, with 9 bases sitting between them. CDR3 sequence reads: CASSLRGYETQYS. The CDR3 nucleotides are TGTGCCAGCAGCTTAAGGGGTTATGAGACCCAGTACTCC.

There are many counts of this clonotype. The rearrangement links TRBV3-1 to TRBJ2-3, with TRBD1 matching 8 bases. J gave up 2 bases and V 0 bases, and 13 bases lay outside the gene matches. The germline CDR1 and CDR2 sequences are LGHDT and YNNKEL (reference sequence). The length of the CDR3 is 19 residues. CDR3 DNA sequence: TGTGCCAGCAGCCAAGATGGTCTGGTGAGGGACAGGACCACAGATACGCAGTATTTT. Translated: CASSQDGLVRDRTTDTQYF.

This clonotype was observed a few times. The V call is TRBV12-3 or TRBV12-4, the J call TRBJ2-7, with 8 bases identical to TRBD2. J gave up 7 bases and V 5 bases, and 7 bases lay outside the gene matches. This CDR3 region has 13 residues. DNA of the CDR3: TGTGCCAGCAGTCCAGGACTAGCTCTAGAGCAGTACTTC. Encoded protein: CASSPGLALEQYF.

Of note for this clonotype: Being one base from a much bigger clone, this may be a read error. V is TRBV7-2 and J is TRBJ2-2; 14 positions match TRBD2. CDR1 and CDR2 from the germline V gene are SGHTA and FQGNSA. The CDR3 has 18 amino acids. The CDR3 protein is CASSPRLAGGPNTGELLF. The DNA for the CDR3 is TGTGCCAGCAGCCCCCGACTAGCGGGAGGGCCGAACACCGGGGAGCTGCTTTTT. The full variable domain, completed using reference TRBV7-2 and TRBJ2-2, is GAGVSQSPSNKVTEKGKDVELRCDPISGHTALYWYRQSLGQGLEFLIYFQGNSAPDKSGLPSDRFSAERTGGSVSTLTIQRTQQEDSAVYLCASSPRLAGGPNTGELLFGEGSRLTVL.

This clonotype was counted at least ten times. The chain has TRBV20-1 and TRBJ2-1; D is possibly TRBD2 (6 bases). Deletions cut 2 bases from V and 7 bases from J, with 9 bases between. Germline-derived CDR1 and CDR2 are DFQATT and SNEGSKA (reference sequence). The CDR3 totals 12 residues. CDR3 in amino acids: CSARSLANEQFF. The CDR3 DNA sequence: TGCAGTGCTAGAAGCCTAGCGAATGAGCAGTTCTTC.

There are many counts of this clonotype. The CDR3 region is CASSLGLSGRTYEQFF. The DNA of the CDR3 is TGTGCCAGCAGTTTAGGTCTTAGCGGGAGGACGTATGAGCAGTTCTTC. V is TRBV27 and J is TRBJ2-1; 10 positions match TRBD2. After removal of 2 bases from V and 8 bases from J, the junction contained 9 bases not matched to a gene. CDR3 size: 16 residues. The germline gives CDR1 MNHEY, CDR2 SMNVEV (reference sequence).

This clonotype was counted many times. This chain links TRBV20-1 with TRBJ1-5, with a weak D call TRBD1 (6 bases). The CDR3 length is 16 residues. The ends were cut back, 0 bases at V and 7 bases at J, with 19 bases in the middle. Germline CDR1 DFQATT, CDR2 SNEGSKA (reference sequence). In nucleotides, the CDR3 is TGCAGTGCTAGAGATAACAGGGAGGGGGTTTGGCAGCCCCAGCATTTT. The encoded protein is CSARDNREGVWQPQHF.

This clonotype was seen only a few times. This chain joins TRBV27 and TRBJ2-7; TRBD1 aligns across 9 bases. The germline CDR1 and CDR2 sequences are MNHEY and SMNVEV (reference sequence). V dropped 5 bases and J dropped 3; count of bases not matched to a gene: 5. The CDR3 runs 14 residues. CDR3: CASSRTGVFYEQYF. The CDR3 coding sequence is TGTGCCAGCAGTCGGACAGGGGTTTTCTACGAGCAGTACTTC.

Turning to this clonotype: This may come from a read error, since a much larger clone is one base off. The CDR3 carries no conserved terminal phenylalanine or tryptophan, so it likely arises from a read error. The V and J genes are TRBV30 and TRBJ1-2; D may be TRBD1 (5 bases). Germline lookup yields CDR1 GTSNPN and CDR2 SVGIG (reference sequence). V dropped 3 bases and J dropped 6 bases, with 17 bases sitting between them. The CDR3 has 14 residues. CDR3 nucleotides: TGTGCCTGGAGCCGAGGGGTAGTGGGAAATGGCTACACCTCC. It codes for CAWSRGVVGNGYTS.

Comment on this clonotype: This could be a read error, since a much larger clone is one nucleotide away. V usage is TRBV20-1 and J usage is TRBJ1-2, with no clear D. CDR3 length equals 13 residues. CDR1 is DFQATT and CDR2 is SNEGSKA in the germline V gene (reference sequence). In DNA form, the CDR3 reads TGCAGTGCTAGAGATTGGGGTAACGATGGCTACGCCTTC. It specifies CSARDWGNDGYAF.

Notes on this clonotype: Just one base apart from a much larger clone, this may be a read error. V and J are TRBV24-1 and TRBJ2-3; D may be TRBD2 (6 bases). Germline V gene data show CDR1 as KGHDR and CDR2 as SFDVKD. The CDR3 extends over 16 amino acids. The CDR3 loop reads CATSDWEESSTDTRYF. Here the CDR3 DNA reads TGTGCCACCAGTGATTGGGAGGAGTCTAGCACAGATACGCGGTATTTT.

Note on this clonotype: Its ends do not fully match the called genes, so a read error is possible. The chain uses TRBV7-6 and TRBJ2-7; tentative D call: TRBD1 (5 bases). Germline V CDR1 and CDR2: SGHVS, FNYEAQ. The CDR3 extends over 15 amino acids. The CDR3 DNA is TGTGCCGGCAGCTTAGCCCAGGGCTCCCCCTACGAGCAGTACTTC. Translated: CAGSLAQGSPYEQYF.

With respect to this clonotype: A read error is possible here, since a much larger clone lies one base away. The chain is built from TRBV20-1 and TRBJ2-7; 8 bases fit TRBD2. The CDR3 contains 15 residues. Germline V lookup: CDR1 DFQATT, CDR2 SNEGSKA (reference sequence). CDR3 DNA sequence: TGCAGTGCCGTAGACCGTAGCGGGGCCTCCTACGAGCGGTACTTC. Its protein is CSAVDRSGASYERYF.

This clonotype has at least ten counts. CDR3 region: CASSQVTGLSTDTQYF. DNA for the CDR3: TGTGCCAGCAGCCAAGTGACAGGGCTGAGCACAGATACGCAGTATTTT. V and J are TRBV7-9 and TRBJ2-3; 7 bases align to TRBD1. From germline, CDR1 is SEHNR and CDR2 FQNEAQ (reference sequence). The length of the CDR3 is 16 residues. Trimming took 5 bases from V and 0 from J; bases not matched to a gene: 8.

This clonotype was counted between two and nine times. The chain is built from TRBV7-9 and TRBJ1-1; possibly TRBD1 for D (5 bases). This CDR3 has 14 amino acids. The germline V gene encodes CDR1 SEHNR and CDR2 FQNEAQ (reference sequence). Trimming took off 10 bases at V and 0 bases at J, with 15 bases between the two ends. As DNA, the CDR3 is TGTGCCACCCCCCCACAGGAGATGAACACTGAAGCTTTCTTT. This sequence encodes CATPPQEMNTEAFF. The whole variable domain, remainder taken from reference TRBV7-9 and TRBJ1-1, is DTGVSQNPRHKITKRGQNVTFRCDPISEHNRLYWYRQTLGQGPEFLTYFQNEAQLEKSRLLSDRFSAERPKGSFSTLEIQRTEQGDSAMYLCATPPQEMNTEAFFGQGTRLTVV.

As to this clonotype: A read error is possible here, since a much larger clone lies one base away. The V and J genes are TRBV29-1 and TRBJ2-7, with 9 bases identical to TRBD1. Per the germline V gene, CDR1 is SQVTM and CDR2 is ANQGSEA. The CDR3 is 14 residues long. CDR3 region: CGVEVDRGFYEQYF. The CDR3, as DNA: TGCGGCGTTGAGGTGGACAGGGGTTTCTACGAGCAGTACTTC.

This clonotype was counted at least ten times. The genes are TRBV4-1 and TRBJ2-3; D remains unclear. The CDR3 is 15 residues long. Deletions cut 4 bases from V and 1 base from J, with 12 bases between. Germline CDR1 reads MGHRA; CDR2 reads YSYEKL. The DNA for the CDR3 is TGCGCCAGCAGCCTGACCCCTGGGGGCACAGATACGCAGTATTTT. It codes for CASSLTPGGTDTQYF.